The 13 T cell receptor beta chains presented below share a single source sample, sequenced in a study of CD8 T cells in ankylosing spondylitis. In TCRdb, the 5' RACE reads were re-called with MiXCR into one record per CDR3 protein. The sample consists of 130,000 to 150,000 distinct CDR3 sequences, more than 7% of them appearing once. Sequencing used synovial fluid, either unsorted or a sorted T cell fraction (not recorded which). The receptors shown here come from a male donor with ankylosing spondylitis.

This clonotype has at least ten counts. This sequence joins TRBV28 and TRBJ2-7; 7 bases are shared with TRBD1. CDR3 size: 15 residues. Looked up from germline, CDR1 is MDHEN and CDR2 is SYDVKM. The J segment lost 2 bases and the V segment lost 6 bases, leaving 10 bases of the junction unmatched. The CDR3 sequence is CASRKYRGAPYEQYF. CDR3 DNA: TGTGCCAGCAGGAAGTACAGGGGCGCTCCCTACGAGCAGTACTTC. The whole variable domain, filled in from reference TRBV28 and TRBJ2-7, reads DVKVTQSSRYLVKRTGEKVFLECVQDMDHENMFWYRQDPGLGLRLIYFSYDVKMKEKGDIPEGYSVSREKKERFSLILESASTNQTSMYLCASRKYRGAPYEQYFGPGTRLTVT.

The chain joins TRBV28 to TRBJ2-1; TRBD1 aligns across 9 bases. Germline CDR1 MDHEN, CDR2 SYDVKM. The length of the CDR3 is 16 residues. V was clipped by 4 bases and J by 6 bases; unmatched bases: 10. The CDR3 region is CASSSYKQGAGNEQFF. The CDR3 DNA sequence: TGTGCCAGCAGTTCCTATAAACAGGGGGCTGGCAATGAGCAGTTCTTC.

This clonotype has at least ten counts. The chain has TRBV5-1 and TRBJ1-1, with D possibly matching TRBD1 (6 bases). V gave up 3 bases and J gave up 1 base, with 10 bases separating them. Germline values: CDR1 SGHRS, CDR2 YFSETQ. There are 14 residues in the CDR3. The CDR3 nucleotides read TGCGCCAGCAGCTCGGGACACCAGAACACTGAAGCTTTCTTT. Its translation: CASSSGHQNTEAFF.

CDR3 DNA: TGTGCCAGCAGTGAACCGGGGGGCCATTGGGGTCCGGCGCAGTTCTTC. Amino acid sequence: CASSEPGGHWGPAQFF. The rearrangement uses TRBV2 and TRBJ2-1; tentative D call: TRBD2 (7 bases). This CDR3 comprises 16 residues. Germline CDR1 and CDR2: SNHLY and FYNNEI. V was shortened by 2 bases and J by 12 bases, with 23 bases between the two germline ends.

The V and J genes are TRBV28 and TRBJ2-5; TRBD1 agrees at 7 bases. The CDR3 totals 14 residues. Germline V gene data show CDR1 as MDHEN and CDR2 as SYDVKM. The V gene end was trimmed by 4 bases and the J gene end by 7 bases; junction bases not matched to a gene: 9. CDR3 region: CASSSPADRATQYF. DNA of the CDR3: TGTGCCAGCAGTTCACCCGCCGACAGGGCGACCCAGTACTTC.

This clonotype was seen only a few times. The CDR3 spells CASSRGVNEQYF. The DNA for the CDR3 is TGTGCCAGCAGTAGAGGGGTGAACGAGCAGTACTTC. The rearrangement joins TRBV28 to TRBJ2-7; perhaps D is TRBD1 or TRBD2 (5 bases each). This CDR3 contains 12 residues. Trimming removed 5 bases at V and 5 bases at J, with 10 bases between. In germline, CDR1 is MDHEN, CDR2 SYDVKM.

This clonotype was seen many times. The chain joins TRBV20-1 to TRBJ2-1; TRBD2 matches 10 bases. CDR1 and CDR2 from the germline V gene are DFQATT and SNEGSKA (reference sequence). Trimming took 5 bases from V and 8 from J; bases not matched to a gene: 9. The CDR3 sequence is 14 residues long. The CDR3 protein is CSAPSLAGADEQFF. CDR3 DNA: TGCAGTGCTCCTTCTCTAGCGGGAGCTGATGAGCAGTTCTTC.

This clonotype showed up just a few times. This chain links TRBV7-9 with TRBJ2-7; D remains unclear. The germline gives CDR1 SEHNR, CDR2 FQNEAQ (reference sequence). The CDR3 totals 13 residues. V lost 1 base and J lost 1, with 5 bases in between. The CDR3: CASSLERSYEQYF. The CDR3 DNA reads as TGTGCCAGCAGCTTAGAGAGGTCCTACGAGCAGTACTTC.

This clonotype was seen more than once but under ten times. This chain joins TRBV5-4 and TRBJ2-3, with D unclear. The CDR3 has 14 residues. Germline CDR1 is SGHNT and CDR2 is YYREEE (reference sequence). Trimming took off 4 bases at V and 6 bases at J, with 15 bases between the two ends. This CDR3 reads CASSLGRAPDTQYF. The CDR3 nucleotides read TGTGCCAGCAGCCTAGGACGGGCCCCGGATACGCAGTATTTT.

This clonotype was found many times. The rearrangement uses TRBV5-6 and TRBJ2-2, with 8 bases that match TRBD2. The CDR3 has 16 residues. Germline V gene lookup returns CDR1 SGHDT and CDR2 YYEEEE. Trimming at V came to 2 bases and at J to 5 bases, leaving 8 bases not matched to a gene. The CDR3 region is CASSFGSGADTGELFF. For the CDR3, the DNA is TGTGCCAGCAGCTTCGGTAGCGGGGCAGATACCGGGGAGCTGTTTTTT.

This clonotype was counted ten times or more. V gene TRBV7-2 combines with J gene TRBJ2-7; D could derive from TRBD1 or TRBD2 (6 bases each). The germline V and J ends were trimmed by 0 bases and 2 bases, with 11 bases remaining between them. The CDR3 is 15 residues long. CDR1 is SGHTA, CDR2 FQGNSA, per germline. The CDR3 nucleotides are TGTGCCAGCAGCTTAGCCCGCGGGGACACCTACGAGCAGTACTTC. Translation: CASSLARGDTYEQYF.

There are many counts of this clonotype. The gene calls are TRBV20-1 and TRBJ1-5, with D perhaps matching TRBD1 (5 bases). This CDR3 has 12 amino acids. Germline lookup yields CDR1 DFQATT and CDR2 SNEGSKA (reference sequence). Trimming removed 5 bases from V and 4 bases from J, with 9 bases in between. The DNA of the CDR3 is TGCAGTGCTGGGACCGCTAATCAGCCCCAGCATTTT. Its protein is CSAGTANQPQHF.

The J gene is TRBJ2-5, the V gene TRBV20-1; TRBD2 might be the D (5 bases). The length of the CDR3 is 14 residues. Germline CDR1 reads DFQATT; CDR2 reads SNEGSKA (reference sequence). Trimming left V 1 base short and J 2 bases short, with 11 bases between. CDR3 nucleotide sequence: TGCAGTGCTAGAGGCGGTAGCGCACAAGAGACCCAGTACTTC. This encodes CSARGGSAQETQYF.